These 32 T cell receptor beta chains were sequenced from one sample in a study of beta chain features in type 1 diabetes. The isolated RNA, all of it, was reverse transcribed, so expressed TCRB transcripts were what got sequenced. The repertoire was sequenced with immunoSEQ multiplex PCR; TCRdb's copy has only in-frame clones and lacks some. The sample lists about 370,000 clones; approximately 15% were seen once. Sequenced material: naive CD4+ T cells from blood. The origin of the receptors is a woman aged 18-30 years in good health.

This chain links TRBV28 with TRBJ2-7; 7 nucleotides line up with TRBD2. This CDR3 is 14 amino acids long. Germline V lookup: CDR1 MDHEN, CDR2 SYDVKM. V trimming: 3 bases; J trimming: 3 bases; junction bases outside the gene matches: 5. CDR3 sequence (DNA): TGTGCCAGCAGTTTTGTGGGAGGGCTCTACGAGCAGTACTTC. It translates to CASSFVGGLYEQYF.

This clone was counted only a few times. The chain links TRBV28 to TRBJ2-1, with no clear D. Trimming took off 5 bases at V and 6 bases at J, with 8 bases between the two ends. Germline CDR1 and CDR2: MDHEN and SYDVKM. The CDR3 consists of 12 residues. DNA for the CDR3: TGTGCCAGCAGTCCGCTATTCAATGAGCAGTTCTTC. This sequence encodes CASSPLFNEQFF.

This chain joins TRBV30 and TRBJ1-1, with D perhaps matching TRBD1 (5 bases). The CDR3 has 16 amino acids. Trimming stripped 3 bases from V and 0 bases from J, with 17 bases between. The germline V gene encodes CDR1 GTSNPN and CDR2 SVGIG (reference sequence). DNA for the CDR3: TGTGCCTGGAGGCCCCCGGACCAGGGAATGAACACTGAAGCTTTCTTT. It specifies CAWRPPDQGMNTEAFF. The variable domain in full, with the rest retrieved from reference TRBV30 and TRBJ1-1, is SQTIHQWPATLVQPVGSPLSLECTVEGTSNPNLYWYRQAAGRGLQLLFYSVGIGQISSEVPQNLSASRPQDRQFILSSKKLLLSDSGFYLCAWRPPDQGMNTEAFFGQGTRLTVV.

The sample holds a few counts of this clone. The V call is TRBV13, the J call TRBJ1-5; 9 bases agree with TRBD1. CDR1 is PRHDT, CDR2 FYEKMQ, per germline (reference sequence). With 4 bases clipped from V and 6 bases from J, the junction kept 4 bases outside the gene matches. This CDR3 region has 14 residues. The CDR3 loop reads CASSSGQGSQPQHF. CDR3 in DNA: TGTGCCAGCAGCTCGGGACAGGGAAGTCAGCCCCAGCATTTT.

The V gene is TRBV7-9, the J gene TRBJ2-7; tentative D call: TRBD1 (6 bases). With 6 bases removed from V and 7 bases from J, the gap between germline ends came to 13 bases. The CDR3 is 12 amino acids. The V gene's germline CDR1 is SEHNR and CDR2 FQNEAQ (reference sequence). Here the CDR3 DNA reads TGTGCCAGCAGTTTTACAGGGAGTGAGCAGTACTTC. The encoded protein is CASSFTGSEQYF.

This chain uses TRBV23-1 with TRBJ2-3, with D unclear. TRBV23-1 is designated an ORF whose function remains uncertain. V lost 4 bases and J 4 bases, leaving 21 bases between the germline ends. The CDR3 consists of 17 residues. The chain's CDR3 is CASSRNRLARLPDTQYF. Written as DNA, the CDR3 is TGCGCCAGCAGTCGGAATCGCTTGGCTAGGTTGCCAGATACGCAGTATTTT.

The gene calls are TRBV5-1 and TRBJ2-1, with 11 bases identical to TRBD2. Trimming cost V 1 base and J 9 bases; bases outside gene matches: 21. CDR3 size: 20 residues. Germline CDR1 SGHRS, CDR2 YFSETQ. The CDR3 protein is CASSLFPSGRTLLGEGEQFF. CDR3 in DNA: TGCGCCAGCAGCTTGTTCCCTAGCGGGAGGACCTTGCTGGGTGAGGGTGAGCAGTTCTTC.

The CDR3 coding sequence is TGTGCCAGTAGTATTGGGACAGGGGGCTACACCTTC. Translated: CASSIGTGGYTF. This chain uses TRBV19 with TRBJ1-2; 9 bases fit TRBD1. V was pared by 3 bases and J by 8 bases, with 1 base of the junction left unmatched. The CDR3 contains 12 residues. In germline, CDR1 is LNHDA, CDR2 SQIVND (reference sequence). Using reference TRBV19 and TRBJ1-2 for the parts outside the CDR3, the full variable domain is DGGITQSPKYLFRKEGQNVTLSCEQNLNHDAMYWYRQDPGQGLRLIYYSQIVNDFQKGDIAEGYSVSREKKESFPLTVTSAQKNPTAFYLCASSIGTGGYTFGSGTRLTVV.

This chain joins TRBV5-1 and TRBJ2-1; weak D call: TRBD1 (6 bases). Trimming shortened V by 4 bases and J by 3 bases, and 14 bases separated the two germline ends. The CDR3 has 15 amino acids. In germline, CDR1 is SGHRS, CDR2 YFSETQ. The CDR3 nucleotides are TGCGCCAGCAGCCCATGGACAGAAAGCTACAATGAGCAGTTCTTC. The encoded protein is CASSPWTESYNEQFF.

The chain has TRBV2 and TRBJ2-5; 7 positions match TRBD1. The CDR3 extends over 14 amino acids. CDR1 SNHLY and CDR2 FYNNEI come from the germline V gene. J lost 5 bases, V lost 4 bases, and 7 bases had no gene match. The CDR3 sequence is CASSAQGLGETQYF. Written as DNA, the CDR3 is TGTGCCAGCAGTGCACAGGGGTTAGGGGAGACCCAGTACTTC. Using reference TRBV2 and TRBJ2-5 for the parts outside the CDR3, the full variable domain is EPEVTQTPSHQVTQMGQEVILRCVPISNHLYFYWYRQILGQKVEFLVSFYNNEISEKSEIFDDQFSVERPDGSNFTLKIRSTKLEDSAMYFCASSAQGLGETQYFGPGTRLLVL.

There are a few counts of this clone. This chain uses TRBV6-5 with TRBJ2-1; 15 bases align to TRBD2. CDR3 length equals 16 residues. Germline values: CDR1 MNHEY, CDR2 SVGAGI. V gave up 2 bases and J gave up 12 bases; unmatched junction bases: 8. CDR3 bases: TGTGCCAGCAGTTACAAAGGGACTAGCGGGAGGATCAGGCAGTTCTTC. Its translation: CASSYKGTSGRIRQFF.

This clone has more than one count but fewer than ten. The gene calls are TRBV9 and TRBJ2-4; the D is unclear. Trimming left V 2 bases short and J 0 bases short, with 12 bases between. This CDR3 contains 16 residues. Germline loops: CDR1 SGDLS, CDR2 YYNGEE. The CDR3 coding sequence is TGTGCCAGCAGCGTCCCCAGGATCCTAGCCAAAAACATTCAGTACTTC. It is translated as CASSVPRILAKNIQYF.

The CDR3 spells CASRRTSGQETQYF. The CDR3 nucleotides read TGTGCCAGCAGAAGGACTAGCGGACAAGAGACCCAGTACTTC. This chain connects TRBV7-8 to TRBJ2-5, with 10 bases identical to TRBD2. The V gene end was trimmed by 6 bases and the J gene end by 2 bases; junction bases not matched to a gene: 3. The CDR3 contains 14 residues. Germline V gene sequence: CDR1 SGHVS, CDR2 FQNEAQ.

This clone was seen a few times. The CDR3 sequence: CASSSSGRRSYEQYF. In DNA, the CDR3 is TGTGCCAGCAGCTCTAGCGGGCGGAGGTCCTACGAGCAGTACTTC. J is TRBJ2-7 and V is TRBV13; TRBD2 matches 8 bases. This CDR3 has 15 residues. Germline CDR1 and CDR2: PRHDT and FYEKMQ (reference sequence). With 4 bases clipped from V and 1 base from J, the junction kept 6 bases outside the gene matches.

The chain has TRBV19 and TRBJ2-1, with TRBD2 matching 13 bases. V dropped 5 bases and J dropped 6; count of bases not matched to a gene: 4. The CDR3 is 15 amino acids. Per germline, CDR1 LNHDA and CDR2 SQIVND (reference sequence). The CDR3 sequence: CASSSGLAGVNEQFF. Written as DNA, the CDR3 is TGTGCCAGTAGTTCCGGACTAGCGGGAGTCAATGAGCAGTTCTTC.

This clone came up a few times. The chain joins TRBV30 to TRBJ2-3; D unclear. This CDR3 is built from 14 residues. The V gene lost 2 bases and the J gene lost 0 bases, with 9 bases spanning the gap. CDR1 and CDR2 from the germline V gene are GTSNPN and SVGIG (reference sequence). CDR3 nucleotide sequence: TGTGCCTGGAGTTTGTCTATTAGCACAGATACGCAGTATTTT. Protein product: CAWSLSISTDTQYF.

This clone was found a few times. The chain employs TRBV7-9 and TRBJ2-7, with D possibly TRBD1 on 6 matching bases. Per the germline V gene, CDR1 is SEHNR and CDR2 is FQNEAQ (reference sequence). The ends were cut back, 5 bases at V and 3 bases at J, with 14 bases in the middle. This CDR3 contains 14 residues. The CDR3 loop reads CASSPRQASYEQYF. CDR3 nucleotide sequence: TGTGCCAGCAGCCCGAGACAGGCCAGCTACGAGCAGTACTTC. Full variable domain (remainder filled in from reference TRBV7-9 and TRBJ2-7): DTGVSQNPRHKITKRGQNVTFRCDPISEHNRLYWYRQTLGQGPEFLTYFQNEAQLEKSRLLSDRFSAERPKGSFSTLEIQRTEQGDSAMYLCASSPRQASYEQYFGPGTRLTVT.

This clone has a handful of counts. The chain has TRBV5-6 and TRBJ2-7; D might be TRBD2 (5 bases). Deletions cut 5 bases from V and 2 bases from J, with 17 bases between. CDR3 length equals 15 residues. CDR1 SGHDT and CDR2 YYEEEE come from the germline V gene. CDR3 residues: CASRAGVAGTYEQYF. Written as DNA, the CDR3 is TGTGCCAGCAGGGCGGGTGTGGCAGGCACCTACGAGCAGTACTTC.

This clone was recorded a few times. The J gene is TRBJ2-5, the V gene TRBV5-1; 10 bases are a match to TRBD2. J lost 5 bases, V lost 6 bases, and 7 bases had no gene match. The CDR3 contains 14 residues. The germline CDR1 and CDR2 sequences are SGHRS and YFSETQ. The CDR3 loop reads CASTKREGSETQYF. The CDR3 DNA is TGCGCCAGCACTAAGCGGGAGGGCAGTGAGACCCAGTACTTC.

The CDR3 sequence: CSVGRGRWTGPESYEQYF. The DNA of the CDR3 is TGCAGCGTTGGCAGGGGGAGATGGACTGGGCCGGAGTCCTACGAGCAGTACTTC. The chain joins TRBV29-1 to TRBJ2-7; 7 nucleotides line up with TRBD1. Per germline, CDR1 SQVTM and CDR2 ANQGSEA. The CDR3 is 18 amino acids. J was trimmed by 1 base and V by 4 bases; bases with no gene match: 19.

V gene TRBV9 combines with J gene TRBJ2-1, with D perhaps matching TRBD2 (6 bases). The CDR3 is made up of 15 amino acids. The V and J ends lost 3 bases and 5 bases respectively, with 15 bases between them. Germline CDR1 reads SGDLS; CDR2 reads YYNGEE. CDR3 loop: CASSALSGHDNEQFF. The DNA for the CDR3 is TGTGCCAGCAGCGCACTAAGCGGGCACGACAATGAGCAGTTCTTC.

This clone has just a few counts. The genes are TRBV28 and TRBJ2-7; D uncertain. The CDR3 contains 12 residues. Germline CDR1 and CDR2: MDHEN and SYDVKM. Trimming pared 5 bases from V and 3 bases from J, leaving 8 bases between. CDR3 in amino acids: CASSQRHYEQYF. DNA for the CDR3: TGTGCCAGCAGTCAACGACACTACGAGCAGTACTTC.

The J gene is TRBJ1-4, the V gene TRBV28; tentative D call: TRBD1 (6 bases). This CDR3 is built from 15 residues. V lost 5 bases, J lost 6 bases, and 16 bases lay in between. Germline V lookup: CDR1 MDHEN, CDR2 SYDVKM. As DNA, the CDR3 is TGTGCCAGCAGTCAAAACAGGGCCACTTATGAAAAACTGTTTTTT. Residues: CASSQNRATYEKLFF.

The CDR3 protein is CASVAGVPTDTQYF. DNA of the CDR3: TGTGCCAGCGTAGCGGGAGTCCCCACAGATACGCAGTATTTT. This chain links TRBV18 with TRBJ2-3, with 9 bases identical to TRBD2. The germline gives CDR1 KGHSH, CDR2 LQKENI. The V gene end was trimmed by 8 bases and the J gene end by 2 bases; junction bases not matched to a gene: 5. The CDR3 covers 14 residues.

The V and J genes are TRBV30 and TRBJ2-3, with D perhaps matching TRBD1 (5 bases). The CDR3 length is 12 residues. Trimming took 0 bases from V and 6 from J, leaving 7 bases between them. CDR1 and CDR2 from the germline V gene are GTSNPN and SVGIG (reference sequence). This chain's CDR3 is CAWSVHRDTQYF. The DNA of the CDR3 is TGTGCCTGGAGTGTACACAGGGATACGCAGTATTTT.

The chain combines TRBV11-2 with TRBJ2-1; 7 bases are shared with TRBD2. V shed 1 base and J 7 bases; nucleotides not matched to a gene: 10. Germline CDR1 SGHAT, CDR2 FQNNGV. CDR3 length: 16 residues. The CDR3 nucleotides are TGTGCCAGCAGCTTAGTACTAGCGAACGTGGGGAATGAGCAGTTCTTC. It codes for CASSLVLANVGNEQFF.

In its sample, this clone was seen a few times. The rearrangement joins TRBV4-2 to TRBJ2-1; no definite D call. This CDR3 contains 15 residues. V was clipped by 0 bases and J by 6 bases, with 12 bases between them. Germline CDR1 LGHNA, CDR2 YNFKEQ. The chain's CDR3 is CASSQERSAVNEQFF. DNA of the CDR3: TGTGCCAGCAGCCAAGAGCGGTCGGCAGTCAATGAGCAGTTCTTC.

This clone has just a few counts. The chain joins TRBV6-5 to TRBJ2-7; 9 bases fit TRBD1. V lost 5 bases to trimming and J lost 4 bases; unmatched junction nucleotides: 9. This CDR3 contains 15 residues. Germline CDR1 reads MNHEY; CDR2 reads SVGAGI. The CDR3 region has the DNA TGTGCCAGCAGTAAACGCGGGACAGGGAAGTACGAGCAGTACTTC. This sequence encodes CASSKRGTGKYEQYF.

This clone was detected only a few times. The chain recombines TRBV28 with TRBJ2-5, with 9 bases identical to TRBD1. The junction had 3 bases not matched to a gene; V was cut back by 4 bases and J by 3 bases. The CDR3 contains 14 residues. Germline loops: CDR1 MDHEN, CDR2 SYDVKM. CDR3 in amino acids: CASSSRDREETQYF. The CDR3 region has the DNA TGTGCCAGCAGTTCCCGGGACAGGGAAGAGACCCAGTACTTC.

This clone has a handful of counts. This chain uses TRBV29-1 with TRBJ2-1; D is possibly TRBD2 (6 bases). Trimming left V 4 bases short and J 5 bases short, with 6 bases between. The CDR3 spans 11 residues. From germline, CDR1 is SQVTM and CDR2 ANQGSEA. The CDR3 DNA reads as TGCAGCGTTGGCGGGAACAATGAGCAGTTCTTC. It is translated as CSVGGNNEQFF.

This clone was detected only a few times. The J gene is TRBJ2-3, the V gene TRBV5-4, with D tentatively TRBD2 (5 bases). Germline CDR1 and CDR2: SGHNT and YYREEE (reference sequence). V was clipped by 0 bases and J by 1 base, with 6 bases between them. The CDR3 consists of 14 residues. The CDR3 is CASSLVRGTDTQYF. CDR3 nucleotide sequence: TGTGCCAGCAGCTTGGTGCGGGGCACAGATACGCAGTATTTT.

The V call is TRBV7-2, the J call TRBJ2-1; 11 nucleotides match TRBD2. The length of the CDR3 is 16 residues. CDR1 is SGHTA, CDR2 FQGNSA, per germline. V dropped 4 bases and J dropped 5; count of bases not matched to a gene: 7. This chain's CDR3 is CASSSRLAGQNNEQFF. CDR3 bases: TGTGCCAGCAGCTCGCGACTAGCGGGACAAAACAATGAGCAGTTCTTC.